The following is a TCR beta chain sequence with its context. The entry originates in a study of shared clonotypes between healthy human individuals. Profiling relied on immunoSEQ multiplex PCR, and the TCRdb table lists in-frame clones only, not all of them. The sample yields approximately 2.5 million clones, approximately 93% seen once. Germline assignment: CDR1 MNHEY and CDR2 SMNVEV (reference sequence). CDR3 size: 15 residues. The germline V and J ends were trimmed by 4 bases and 0 bases, with 11 bases remaining between them. This sequence joins TRBV27 and TRBJ2-3; no firm D call. This receptor was identified in a man between 18 and 35 years old in good health. Some clones in this sample may be carry-over from other donors' samples. Source material: naive CD4+ T cells from PBMCs. Specified subset: CD45RA+ positively selected. The DNA of the CDR3 is TGTGCCAGCAGTTCTTGGCACCCTAGCACAGATACGCAGTATTTT. It yields the protein CASSSWHPSTDTQYF.